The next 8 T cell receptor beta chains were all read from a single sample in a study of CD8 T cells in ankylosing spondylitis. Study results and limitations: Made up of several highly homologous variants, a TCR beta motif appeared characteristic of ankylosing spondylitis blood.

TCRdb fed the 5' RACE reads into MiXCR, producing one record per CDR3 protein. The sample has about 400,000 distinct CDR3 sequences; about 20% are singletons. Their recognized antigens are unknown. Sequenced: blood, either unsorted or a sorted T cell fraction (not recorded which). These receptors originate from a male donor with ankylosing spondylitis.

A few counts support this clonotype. CDR3 coding DNA: TGTGCCAGCAGACCACCCGGGACAGGGAGTGAAAAACTGTTTTTT. Protein sequence: CASRPPGTGSEKLFF. This chain joins TRBV12-3 or TRBV12-4 and TRBJ1-4; TRBD1 matches 9 bases. Trimming removed 6 bases from V and 7 bases from J; junction bases left unmatched: 9. CDR3 size: 15 residues.

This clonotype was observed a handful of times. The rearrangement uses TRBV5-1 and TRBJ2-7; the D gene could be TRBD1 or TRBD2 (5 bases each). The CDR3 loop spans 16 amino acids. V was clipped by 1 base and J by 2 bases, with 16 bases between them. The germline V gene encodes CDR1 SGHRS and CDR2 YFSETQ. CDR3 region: CASSLLGDPLTYEQYF. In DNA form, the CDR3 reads TGCGCCAGCAGCTTGTTGGGGGATCCGCTTACCTACGAGCAGTACTTC.

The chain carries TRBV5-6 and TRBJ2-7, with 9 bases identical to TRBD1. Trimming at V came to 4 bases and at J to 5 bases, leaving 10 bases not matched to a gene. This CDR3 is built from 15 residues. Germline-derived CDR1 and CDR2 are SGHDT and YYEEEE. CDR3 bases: TGTGCCAGCAGCCGAAGTCCCGGGACAGGGAACGAGCAGTACTTC. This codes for CASSRSPGTGNEQYF. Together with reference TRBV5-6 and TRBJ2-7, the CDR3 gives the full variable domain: DAGVTQSPTHLIKTRGQQVTLRCSPKSGHDTVSWYQQALGQGPQFIFQYYEEEERQRGNFPDRFSGHQFPNYSSELNVNALLLGDSALYLCASSRSPGTGNEQYFGPGTRLTVT.

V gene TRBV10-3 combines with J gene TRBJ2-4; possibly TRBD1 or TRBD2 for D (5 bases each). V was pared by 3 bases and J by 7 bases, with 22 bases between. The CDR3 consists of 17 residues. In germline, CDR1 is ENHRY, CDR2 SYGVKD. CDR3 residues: CAISDPTGTQLGNIQYF. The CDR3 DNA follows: TGTGCCATCAGTGATCCCACCGGGACCCAGCTCGGGAACATTCAGTACTTC.

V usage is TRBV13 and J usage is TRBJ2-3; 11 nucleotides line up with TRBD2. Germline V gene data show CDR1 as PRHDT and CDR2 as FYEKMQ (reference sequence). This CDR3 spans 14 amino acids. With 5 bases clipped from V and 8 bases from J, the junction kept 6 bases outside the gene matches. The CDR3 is CASSISGRGATQYF. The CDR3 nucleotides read TGTGCCAGCAGCATTAGCGGGAGGGGGGCTACGCAGTATTTT.

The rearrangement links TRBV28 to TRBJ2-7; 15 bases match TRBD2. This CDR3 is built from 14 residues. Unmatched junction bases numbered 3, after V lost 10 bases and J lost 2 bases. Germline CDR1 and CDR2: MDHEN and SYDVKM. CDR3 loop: CAIGLAGGPYEQYF. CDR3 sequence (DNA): TGTGCCATCGGACTAGCGGGAGGGCCCTACGAGCAGTACTTC.

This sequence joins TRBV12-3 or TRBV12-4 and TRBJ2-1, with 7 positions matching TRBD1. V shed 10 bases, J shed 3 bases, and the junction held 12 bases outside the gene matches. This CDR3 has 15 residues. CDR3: CAITGRDSYYNEQFF. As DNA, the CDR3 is TGTGCCATCACAGGCCGGGACAGCTACTACAATGAGCAGTTCTTC.

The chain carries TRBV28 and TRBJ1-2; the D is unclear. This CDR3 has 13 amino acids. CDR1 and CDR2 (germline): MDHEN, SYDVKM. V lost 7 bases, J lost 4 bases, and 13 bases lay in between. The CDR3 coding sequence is TGTGCCAGCATGGGAGAGGGAGCCTATGGCTACACCTTC. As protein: CASMGEGAYGYTF.